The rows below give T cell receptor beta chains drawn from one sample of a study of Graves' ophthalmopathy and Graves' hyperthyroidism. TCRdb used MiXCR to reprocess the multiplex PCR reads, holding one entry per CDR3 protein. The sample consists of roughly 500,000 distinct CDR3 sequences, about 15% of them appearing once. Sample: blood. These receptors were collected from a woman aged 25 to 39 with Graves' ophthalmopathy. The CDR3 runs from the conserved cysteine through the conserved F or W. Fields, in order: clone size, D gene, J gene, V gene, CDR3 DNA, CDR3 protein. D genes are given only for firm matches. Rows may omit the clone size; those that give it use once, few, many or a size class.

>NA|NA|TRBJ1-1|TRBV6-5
TGTGCCAGCAGTTTCGGAGACATGGGGACTGAAGCTTTCTTT
CASSFGDMGTEAFF
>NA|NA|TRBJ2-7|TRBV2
TGTGCCAGCAGTGCGGGGCTCTACTCCTACGATCAGTACTTC
CASSAGLYSYDQYF
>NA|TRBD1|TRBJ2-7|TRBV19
TGTGCCAGCGGATTACAGTTAGGGGGCGGGTACGAGCAGTACTTC
CASGLQLGGGYEQYF
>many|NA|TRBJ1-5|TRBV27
TGTGCCAGCAGTTTAGTGGGGAATCAGCCCCAGCATTTT
CASSLVGNQPQHF
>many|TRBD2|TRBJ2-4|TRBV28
TGTGCCAGCAGACTAGCGGGAGGAGGAGCCAAAAACATTCAGTACTTC
CASRLAGGGAKNIQYF
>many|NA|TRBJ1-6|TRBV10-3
TGTGCCATCAGTGGAGGCTCCCGGTATAATTCACCCCTCCACTTT
CAISGGSRYNSPLHF
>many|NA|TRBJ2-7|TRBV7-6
TGTGCCAGCAGCTCCTTGGCGGGGCGCGAGCAGTACTTC
CASSSLAGREQYF
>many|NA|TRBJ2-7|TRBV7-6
TGTGCCAGCAGCTCTTTAGGGCAGGTTGGGGACATAGGACTTGGAGAGCAGTACTTC
CASSSLGQVGDIGLGEQYF
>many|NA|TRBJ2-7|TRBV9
TGTGCCAGCAGCAGCTCACCGGGGTCCTACGAGCAGTACTTC
CASSSSPGSYEQYF
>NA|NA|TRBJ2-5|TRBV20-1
TGCAGTCTCTCCGGACAGACTCGGGAGACCCAGTACTTC
CSLSGQTRETQYF
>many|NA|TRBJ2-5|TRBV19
TGTGCCAGTAGTTCGGCGGGACATTCACAAGAGACCCAGTACTTC
CASSSAGHSQETQYF
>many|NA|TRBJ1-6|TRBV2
TGTGCCAGCCGATTAAGGGACACCCATTCACCCCTCCACTTT
CASRLRDTHSPLHF
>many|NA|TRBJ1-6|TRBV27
TGTGCCAGCAGGCCAGCGGGCAATTCACCCCTCCACTTT
CASRPAGNSPLHF
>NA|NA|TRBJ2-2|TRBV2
TGTGCCAGCAGTGAATTGTCAGCGAACACCGGGGAGCTGTTTTTT
CASSELSANTGELFF
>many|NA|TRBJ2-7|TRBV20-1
TGCAGTGCTAGAGACGCCCTGGAGTACTTC
CSARDALEYF
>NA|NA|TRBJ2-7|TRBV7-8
TGTGCCAGCAGCCCCATGAAAAGCTCCTACGAGCAGTACTTC
CASSPMKSSYEQYF
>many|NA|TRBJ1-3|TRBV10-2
TGCGCCAGCAGTGAGTCGGGCCGCTCTGGAAACACCATATATTTT
CASSESGRSGNTIYF
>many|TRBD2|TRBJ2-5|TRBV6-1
TGTGCCAGCAGTGAACTCAGCGGGGAAGGCCAAGAGACCCAGTACTTC
CASSELSGEGQETQYF
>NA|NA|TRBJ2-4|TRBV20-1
TGCAGTGCTAGAGATGTAGTTTCTGTAAACATTAAGTACTTC
CSARDVVSVNIKYF
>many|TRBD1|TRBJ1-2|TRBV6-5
TGTGCCAGCAGTTACTCCGGGACAGGGGCCTATGGCTACACCTTC
CASSYSGTGAYGYTF
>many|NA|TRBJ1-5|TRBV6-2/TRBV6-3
TGTGCCAGCAGTTACAAGGGACTCAAGCGTCCGGCACGGCAGCCCCAGCATTTT
CASSYKGLKRPARQPQHF
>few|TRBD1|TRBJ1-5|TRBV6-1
TGTGCCAGCAGTGAACTCTACGAGGGGGCAGGCAATCAGCCCCAGCATTTT
CASSELYEGAGNQPQHF
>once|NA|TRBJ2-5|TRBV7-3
TGTGCCAGCAGCGCGACCCCCCAAGAGACCCAGTACTTC
CASSATPQETQYF
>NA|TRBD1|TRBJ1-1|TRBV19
TGTGCCACCCGGGGACAGGGGTCTGAAGCTTTCTTT
CATRGQGSEAFF
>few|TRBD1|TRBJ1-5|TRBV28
TGTGCCAGCAGTTTTGATCCCTGGGACAGGGATAGCAATCAGCCCCAGCATTTT
CASSFDPWDRDSNQPQHF
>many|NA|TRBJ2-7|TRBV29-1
TGCAGCACTCGAGGTAGGCCGGCCTACGAGCAGTACTTC
CSTRGRPAYEQYF
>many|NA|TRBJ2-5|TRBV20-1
TGCAGTGCCGCAGAACAGGGATTTCGGGAGACCCAGTACTTC
CSAAEQGFRETQYF
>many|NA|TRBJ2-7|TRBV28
TGTGCCAGCAGTTTAGTAGGGGGGACCTACGAGCAGTACTTC
CASSLVGGTYEQYF
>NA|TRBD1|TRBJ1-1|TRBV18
TGTGCCAGCTCACCCGGACAGGGGGCTTATGAAGCTTTCTTT
CASSPGQGAYEAFF
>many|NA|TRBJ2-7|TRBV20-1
TGCAGTGCCATCAAGACTGGGCGGAAGGTCCGGCAGTACTTC
CSAIKTGRKVRQYF
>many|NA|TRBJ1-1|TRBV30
TGTGCCTGGGGCCTCGAGGGAGGCACTGAAGCTTTCTTT
CAWGLEGGTEAFF
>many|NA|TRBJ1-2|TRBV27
TGTGCCAGCTGGAACCCCCCTCTAAACTATGGCTACACCTTC
CASWNPPLNYGYTF
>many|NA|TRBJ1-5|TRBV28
TGTGCCAGCAGTTCGGTCCAGCCCCAGCATTTT
CASSSVQPQHF
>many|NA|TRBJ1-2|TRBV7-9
TGTGCCAGCAGCTTAAGTCGGAGCTATGGCTACACCTTC
CASSLSRSYGYTF
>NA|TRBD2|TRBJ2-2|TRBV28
TGTGCCAGCAGTGCGCGGGAGCGGGCCTTTAGGGAGCTGTTTTTT
CASSARERAFRELFF
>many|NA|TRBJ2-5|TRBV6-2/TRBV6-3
TGTGCCAGCAGTTACTCGGGACACAGCAATCAAGAGACCCAGTACTTC
CASSYSGHSNQETQYF
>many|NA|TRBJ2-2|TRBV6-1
TGTGCCAGCAGTGTAGGGCCCACCGGGGAGCTGTTTTTT
CASSVGPTGELFF
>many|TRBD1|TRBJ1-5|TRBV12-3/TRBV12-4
TGTGCCAGCAGTTTCCGGGACAGAAATCAGCCCCAGCATTTT
CASSFRDRNQPQHF
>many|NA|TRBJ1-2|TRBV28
TGTGCCAGCAGATCGGGAGGGTCAAACTATGGCTACACCTTC
CASRSGGSNYGYTF
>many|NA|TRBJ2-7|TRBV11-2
TGTGCCAGCGGACGGGACTCAAACTACGAGCAGTACTTC
CASGRDSNYEQYF
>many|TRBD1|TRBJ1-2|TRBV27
TGTGCCAGCAGTTTGAGTGGAGGGGGCTTTGGCTACACCTTC
CASSLSGGGFGYTF
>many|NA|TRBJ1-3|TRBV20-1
TGCAGTGCGGAAAGACAGGTCGGCTCTGGAAACACCATATATTTT
CSAERQVGSGNTIYF
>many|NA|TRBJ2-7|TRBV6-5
TGTGCCAGCATCAACTCGATTTCTAGTGCTACCTACGAGCAGTACTTC
CASINSISSATYEQYF
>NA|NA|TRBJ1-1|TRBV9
TGTGCCAGCAGCGTTGACCTCATGAACACTGAAGCTTTCTTT
CASSVDLMNTEAFF
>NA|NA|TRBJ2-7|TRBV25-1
TGTGCCAGCAGTGAATACGCAGGCTACGAGCAGTACTTC
CASSEYAGYEQYF
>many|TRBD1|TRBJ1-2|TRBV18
TGTGCCAGCTCACCCGAGACAGGGGTGCTCTATGGCTACACCTTC
CASSPETGVLYGYTF
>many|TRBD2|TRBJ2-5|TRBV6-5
TGTGCCAGCAGTTACGTATCTAGCGGGAGGAACCAAGAGACCCAGTACTTC
CASSYVSSGRNQETQYF
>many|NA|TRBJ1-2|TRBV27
TGTGCCAGCAGTCCCCAAGTGGTGGGTTCTACCGGCTACACCTTC
CASSPQVVGSTGYTF
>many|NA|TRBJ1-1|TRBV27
TGTGCCACCTCCACGATACAGGGCACTGAAGCTTTCTTT
CATSTIQGTEAFF
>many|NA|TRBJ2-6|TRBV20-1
TGCAGTGCTAGAGGGGACTCTGGGGCCAACGTCCTGACTTTC
CSARGDSGANVLTF
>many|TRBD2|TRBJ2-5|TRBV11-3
TGTGCCAGCAGCGGAGGGCGGGAGGGGACCCAGTACTTC
CASSGGREGTQYF
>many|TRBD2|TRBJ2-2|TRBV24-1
TGTGCCACCAGGCCGACTAGCGGGGGGAACACCGGGGAGCTGTTTTTT
CATRPTSGGNTGELFF
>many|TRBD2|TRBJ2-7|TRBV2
TGTGCCAGCAGTGTGGTAGCGGGACCCTCCGAGCAGTACTTC
CASSVVAGPSEQYF
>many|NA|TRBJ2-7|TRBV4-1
TGCGCCAGCAGCCATAATAGGGTTACCTACGAGCAGTACTTC
CASSHNRVTYEQYF
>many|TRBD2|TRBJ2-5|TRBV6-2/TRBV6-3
TGTGCCAGCAGGAGACTAGCGATCGAGACCCAGTACTTC
CASRRLAIETQYF
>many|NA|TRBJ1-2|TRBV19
TGTGCCAGTAGTATAGAAGAAAGGGGCCATGGCTACACCTTC
CASSIEERGHGYTF
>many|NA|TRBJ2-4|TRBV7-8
TGTGCCAGCAGCTTGCAGGGGCGGTTAGCCAAAAACATTAAGTACTTC
CASSLQGRLAKNIKYF
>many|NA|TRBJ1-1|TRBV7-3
TGTGCCAGCAGCGCGATTTTTGGGACTGAAGCTTTCTTT
CASSAIFGTEAFF
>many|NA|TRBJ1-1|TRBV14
TGTGCCAGCAGCCAAATGGGATGGACGAACACTGAAGCTTTCTTT
CASSQMGWTNTEAFF
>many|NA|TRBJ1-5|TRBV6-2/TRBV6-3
TGTGCCACTGTTGGGTGGGTAGGCAATCAGCCCCAGCATTTT
CATVGWVGNQPQHF